The sequence of this T cell receptor (beta chain) was determined in a study of patients and donors after allogeneic stem cell transplantation. This clonotype has just a few counts. The V gene lost 0 bases and the J gene lost 5 bases, with 11 bases spanning the gap. The CDR3 length is 15 residues. Germline values: CDR1 SGHRS, CDR2 YFSETQ. One entry per CDR3 protein results from TCRdb running MiXCR on the RT-PCR reads. The data show over 400,000 distinct CDR3 sequences, more than 15% seen once. Source material: blood, either unsorted or a sorted T cell fraction (not recorded which). This chain joins TRBV5-1 and TRBJ2-2; D is unclear. The TCR originated in a human donor who was either an allogeneic HSCT recipient or a stem cell or donor lymphocyte infusion donor (not recorded which). It is not recorded whose cells these are; they may come from a transplant donor. The CDR3 DNA follows: TGCGCCAGCAGCTTGGTGCCTGAAAGGACCGGGGAGCTGTTTTTT. Protein: CASSLVPERTGELFF.